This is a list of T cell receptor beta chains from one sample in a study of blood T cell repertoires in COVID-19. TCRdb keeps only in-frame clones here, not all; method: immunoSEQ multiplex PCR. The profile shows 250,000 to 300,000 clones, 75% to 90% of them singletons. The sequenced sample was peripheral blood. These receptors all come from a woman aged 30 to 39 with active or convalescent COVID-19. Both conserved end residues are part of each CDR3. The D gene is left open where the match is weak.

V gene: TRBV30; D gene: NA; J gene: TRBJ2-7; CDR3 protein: CAWSGHPGKQYF
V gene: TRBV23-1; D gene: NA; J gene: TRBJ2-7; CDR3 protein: CASSQPRVGEQYF
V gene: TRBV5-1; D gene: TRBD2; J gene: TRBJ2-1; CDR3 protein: CASSLRTSGGSYEQFF
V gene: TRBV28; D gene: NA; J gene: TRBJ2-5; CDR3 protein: CASSLPSRETQYF
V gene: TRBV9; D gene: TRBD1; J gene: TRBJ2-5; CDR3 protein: CASSIGQVQETQYF
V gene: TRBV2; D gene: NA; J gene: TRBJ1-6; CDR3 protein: CASTGPGDSPLHF
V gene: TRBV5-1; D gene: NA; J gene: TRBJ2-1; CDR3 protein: CASSLLAKGDEQFF
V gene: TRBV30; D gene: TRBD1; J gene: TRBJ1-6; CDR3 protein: CAWSSTGDSPLHF
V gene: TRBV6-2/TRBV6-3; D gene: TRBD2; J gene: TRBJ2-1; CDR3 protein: CASSYRRLAGANNEQFF
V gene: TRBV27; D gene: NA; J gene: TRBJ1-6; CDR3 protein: CASSLEAWIGGGNSPLHF
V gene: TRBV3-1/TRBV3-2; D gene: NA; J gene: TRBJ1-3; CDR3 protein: CARTAGNTIYF
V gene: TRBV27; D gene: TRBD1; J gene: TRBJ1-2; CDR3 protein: CASSPRTGNYYGYTF
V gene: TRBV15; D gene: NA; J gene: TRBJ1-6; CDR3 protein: CATSRDSAGNSPLHF
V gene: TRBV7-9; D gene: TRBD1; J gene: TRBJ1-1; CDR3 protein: CASSSTGVGTEAFF
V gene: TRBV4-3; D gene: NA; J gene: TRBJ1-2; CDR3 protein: CASSPMVAGPYGYTF
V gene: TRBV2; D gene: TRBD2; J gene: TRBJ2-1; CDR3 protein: CASSDQRGSYNEQFF